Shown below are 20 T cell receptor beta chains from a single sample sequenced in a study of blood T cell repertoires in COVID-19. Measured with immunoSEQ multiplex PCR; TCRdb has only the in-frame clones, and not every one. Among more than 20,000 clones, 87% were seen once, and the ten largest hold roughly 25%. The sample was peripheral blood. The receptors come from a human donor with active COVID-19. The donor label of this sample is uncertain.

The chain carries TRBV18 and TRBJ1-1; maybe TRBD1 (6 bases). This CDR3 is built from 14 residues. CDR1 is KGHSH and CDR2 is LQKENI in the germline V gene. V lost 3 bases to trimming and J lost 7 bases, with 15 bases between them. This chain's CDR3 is CASSPRGTSGEAFF. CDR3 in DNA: TGTGCCAGCTCACCGAGGGGGACATCAGGTGAAGCTTTCTTT.

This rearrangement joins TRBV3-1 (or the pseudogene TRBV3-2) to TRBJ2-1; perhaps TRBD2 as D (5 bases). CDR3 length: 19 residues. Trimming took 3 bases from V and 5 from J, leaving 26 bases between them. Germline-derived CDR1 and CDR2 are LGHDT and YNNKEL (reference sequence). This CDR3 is CASSQERTTFDLPNNEQFF. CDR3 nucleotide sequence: TGTGCCAGCAGCCAGGAGCGGACGACATTCGACCTACCGAACAATGAGCAGTTCTTC.

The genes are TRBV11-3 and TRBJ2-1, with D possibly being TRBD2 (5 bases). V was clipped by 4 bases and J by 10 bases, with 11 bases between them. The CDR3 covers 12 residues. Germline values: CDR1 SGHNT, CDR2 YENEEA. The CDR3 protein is CASSSLVEEQFF. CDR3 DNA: TGTGCCAGCAGCTCACTAGTGGAGGAGCAGTTCTTC.

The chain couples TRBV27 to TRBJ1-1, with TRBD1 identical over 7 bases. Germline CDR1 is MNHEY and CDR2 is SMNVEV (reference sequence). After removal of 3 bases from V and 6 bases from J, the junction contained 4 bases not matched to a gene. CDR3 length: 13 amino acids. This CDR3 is CASSLQGVSEAFF. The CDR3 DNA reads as TGTGCCAGCAGTTTGCAGGGGGTGTCTGAAGCTTTCTTT.

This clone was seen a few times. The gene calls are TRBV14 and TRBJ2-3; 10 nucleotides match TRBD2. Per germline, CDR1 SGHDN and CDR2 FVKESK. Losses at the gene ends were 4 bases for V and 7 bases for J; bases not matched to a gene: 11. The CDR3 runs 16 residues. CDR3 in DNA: TGTGCCAGCAGCCTCCTCCTAGCGGGAGATCACAATACGCAGTATTTT. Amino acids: CASSLLLAGDHNTQYF.

The CDR3 sequence: CAISELAGGQYEQYF. The DNA of the CDR3 is TGTGCCATCAGTGAGTTGGCAGGGGGTCAGTACGAGCAGTACTTC. The chain links TRBV10-3 to TRBJ2-7; 7 bases align to TRBD1. Per the germline V gene, CDR1 is ENHRY and CDR2 is SYGVKD. This CDR3 is 15 amino acids long. Trimming removed 1 base from V and 4 bases from J; junction bases left unmatched: 7.

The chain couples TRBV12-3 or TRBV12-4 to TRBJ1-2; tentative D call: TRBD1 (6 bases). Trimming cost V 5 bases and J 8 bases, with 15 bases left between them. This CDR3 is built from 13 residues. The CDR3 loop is CASSPGQLSGYTF. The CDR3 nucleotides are TGTGCCAGCAGTCCAGGACAGTTGTCGGGCTACACCTTC.

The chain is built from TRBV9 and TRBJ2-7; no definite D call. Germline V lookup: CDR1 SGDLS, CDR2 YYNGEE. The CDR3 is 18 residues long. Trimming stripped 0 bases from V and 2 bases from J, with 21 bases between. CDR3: CASSVASKWIRGTYEQYF. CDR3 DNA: TGTGCCAGCAGCGTAGCCTCGAAGTGGATTAGAGGTACCTACGAGCAGTACTTC.

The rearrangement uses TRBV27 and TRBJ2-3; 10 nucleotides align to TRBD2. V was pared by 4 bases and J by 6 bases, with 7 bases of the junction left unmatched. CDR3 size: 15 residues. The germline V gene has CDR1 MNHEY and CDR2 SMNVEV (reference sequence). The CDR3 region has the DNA TGTGCCAGCAGTTCTGCCCTAGCGGGAGTGGATACGCAGTATTTT. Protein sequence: CASSSALAGVDTQYF.

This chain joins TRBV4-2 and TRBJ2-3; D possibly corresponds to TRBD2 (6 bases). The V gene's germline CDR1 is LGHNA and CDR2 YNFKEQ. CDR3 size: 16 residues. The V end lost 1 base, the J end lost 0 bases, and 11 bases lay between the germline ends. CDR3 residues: CASSQVTGVSTDTQYF. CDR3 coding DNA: TGTGCCAGCAGCCAAGTTACGGGGGTTAGCACAGATACGCAGTATTTT.

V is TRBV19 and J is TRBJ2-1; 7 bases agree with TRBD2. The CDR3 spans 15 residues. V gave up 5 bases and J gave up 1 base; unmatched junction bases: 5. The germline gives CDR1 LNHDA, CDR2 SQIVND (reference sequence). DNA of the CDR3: TGTGCCAGTAGTTCGGGGGGAAGGTCCTACAATGAGCAGTTCTTC. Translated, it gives CASSSGGRSYNEQFF.

The CDR3 sequence: CASTATENTDTQYF. As DNA, the CDR3 is TGTGCCAGCACCGCGACAGAGAACACAGATACGCAGTATTTT. This chain connects TRBV6-5 to TRBJ2-3, with a weak D call TRBD1 (5 bases). The CDR3 contains 14 residues. V was cut by 7 bases and J by 2 bases, with 13 bases left in between. Germline CDR1 MNHEY, CDR2 SVGAGI.

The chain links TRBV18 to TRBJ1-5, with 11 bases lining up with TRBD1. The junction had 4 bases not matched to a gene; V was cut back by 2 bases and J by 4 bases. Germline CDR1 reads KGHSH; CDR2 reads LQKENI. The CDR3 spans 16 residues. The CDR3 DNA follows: TGTGCCAGCTCACCAAACGGACAGGGGGCGAATCAGCCCCAGCATTTT. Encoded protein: CASSPNGQGANQPQHF.

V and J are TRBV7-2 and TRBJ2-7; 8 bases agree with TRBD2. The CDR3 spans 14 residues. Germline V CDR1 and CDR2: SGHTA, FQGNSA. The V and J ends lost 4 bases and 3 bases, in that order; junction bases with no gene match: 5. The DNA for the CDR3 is TGTGCCAGCAGCTCTACTAGCGGAGGCTACGAGCAGTACTTC. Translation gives CASSSTSGGYEQYF. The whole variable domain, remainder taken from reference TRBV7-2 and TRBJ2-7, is GAGVSQSPSNKVTEKGKDVELRCDPISGHTALYWYRQSLGQGLEFLIYFQGNSAPDKSGLPSDRFSAERTGGSVSTLTIQRTQQEDSAVYLCASSSTSGGYEQYFGPGTRLTVT.

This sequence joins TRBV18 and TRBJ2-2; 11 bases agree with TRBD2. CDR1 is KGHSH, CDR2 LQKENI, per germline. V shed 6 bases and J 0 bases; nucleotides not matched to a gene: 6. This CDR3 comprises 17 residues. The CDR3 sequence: CASSPPGLAANTGELFF. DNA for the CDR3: TGTGCCAGCTCTCCTCCGGGACTAGCGGCGAACACCGGGGAGCTGTTTTTT.

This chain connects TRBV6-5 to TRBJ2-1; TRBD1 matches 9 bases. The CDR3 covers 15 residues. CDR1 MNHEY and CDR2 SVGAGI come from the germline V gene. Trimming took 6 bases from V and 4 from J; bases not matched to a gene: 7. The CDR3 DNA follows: TGTGCCAGCAGAATAGGGACAGGGAGATACAATGAGCAGTTCTTC. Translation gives CASRIGTGRYNEQFF.

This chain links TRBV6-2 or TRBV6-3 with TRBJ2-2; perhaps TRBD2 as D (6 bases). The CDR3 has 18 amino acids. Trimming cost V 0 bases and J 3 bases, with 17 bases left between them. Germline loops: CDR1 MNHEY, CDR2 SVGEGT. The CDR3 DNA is TGTGCCAGCAGTTACTCGAGTAGGAGGGCCACTCACACCGGGGAGCTGTTTTTT. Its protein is CASSYSSRRATHTGELFF.

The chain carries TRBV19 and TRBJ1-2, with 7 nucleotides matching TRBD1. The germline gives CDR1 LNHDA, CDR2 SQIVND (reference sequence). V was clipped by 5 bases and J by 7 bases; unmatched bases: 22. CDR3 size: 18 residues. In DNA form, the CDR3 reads TGTGCCAGTAGTTCCCCGCCGGGACAGCTTTTATTAACTGTTGGCTACACCTTC. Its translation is CASSSPPGQLLLTVGYTF.

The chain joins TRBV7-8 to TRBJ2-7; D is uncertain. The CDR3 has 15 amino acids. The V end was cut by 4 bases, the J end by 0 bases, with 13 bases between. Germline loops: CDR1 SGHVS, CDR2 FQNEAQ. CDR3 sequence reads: CASSSLTIVSYEQYF. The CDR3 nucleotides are TGTGCCAGCAGCTCCTTAACTATCGTCTCCTACGAGCAGTACTTC.

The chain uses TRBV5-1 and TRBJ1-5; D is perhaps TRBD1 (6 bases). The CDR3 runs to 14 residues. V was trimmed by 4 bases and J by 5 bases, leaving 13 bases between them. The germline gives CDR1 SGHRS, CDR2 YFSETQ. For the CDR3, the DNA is TGCGCCAGCAGCACGGAAGCAGGGGATCAGCCCCAGCATTTT. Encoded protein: CASSTEAGDQPQHF.